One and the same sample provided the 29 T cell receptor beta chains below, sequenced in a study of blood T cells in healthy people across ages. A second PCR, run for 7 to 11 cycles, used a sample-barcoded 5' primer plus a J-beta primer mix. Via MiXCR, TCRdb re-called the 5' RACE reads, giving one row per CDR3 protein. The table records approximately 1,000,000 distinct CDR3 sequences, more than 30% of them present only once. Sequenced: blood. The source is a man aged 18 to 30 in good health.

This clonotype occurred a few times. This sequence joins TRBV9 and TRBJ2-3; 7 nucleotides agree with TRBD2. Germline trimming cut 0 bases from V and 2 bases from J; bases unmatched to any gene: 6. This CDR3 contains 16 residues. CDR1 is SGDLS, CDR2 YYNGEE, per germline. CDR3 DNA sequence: TGTGCCAGCAGCGTAGCACCGGCGGGGGTCACAGATACGCAGTATTTT. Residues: CASSVAPAGVTDTQYF.

The DNA of the CDR3 is TGCGCCAGCAGCCGTCGGCGGGCGGGGGCTTCAGATACGCAGTATTTT. Translation gives CASSRRRAGASDTQYF. This chain links TRBV4-3 with TRBJ2-3; weak D call: TRBD2 (7 bases). The V and J ends lost 4 bases and 4 bases respectively, with 18 bases between them. The CDR3 runs 16 residues. The germline V gene has CDR1 LGHNA and CDR2 YSLEER.

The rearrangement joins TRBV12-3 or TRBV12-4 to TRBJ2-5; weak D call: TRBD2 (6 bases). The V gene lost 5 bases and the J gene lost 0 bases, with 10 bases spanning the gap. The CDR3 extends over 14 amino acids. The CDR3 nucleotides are TGTGCCAGCAGTCCGGCGGGGTACCAAGAGACCCAGTACTTC. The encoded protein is CASSPAGYQETQYF.

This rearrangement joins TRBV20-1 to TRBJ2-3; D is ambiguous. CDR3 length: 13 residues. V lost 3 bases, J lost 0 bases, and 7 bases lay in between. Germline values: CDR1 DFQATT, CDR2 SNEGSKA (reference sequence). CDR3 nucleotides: TGCAGTGCTAGGAACGCTAGCACAGATACGCAGTATTTT. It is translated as CSARNASTDTQYF.

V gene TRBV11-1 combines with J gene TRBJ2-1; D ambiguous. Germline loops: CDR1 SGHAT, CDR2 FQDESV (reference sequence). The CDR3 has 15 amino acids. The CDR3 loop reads CVGSLSILSYNEQFF. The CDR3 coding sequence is TGTGTCGGCAGCCTCAGCATTCTCTCCTACAATGAGCAGTTCTTC.

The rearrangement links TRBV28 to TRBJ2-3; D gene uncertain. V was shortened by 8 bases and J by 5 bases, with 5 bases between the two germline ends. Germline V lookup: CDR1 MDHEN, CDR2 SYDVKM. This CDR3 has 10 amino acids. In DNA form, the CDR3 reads TGTGCCAGCTTTGGAGATACGCAGTATTTT. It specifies CASFGDTQYF.

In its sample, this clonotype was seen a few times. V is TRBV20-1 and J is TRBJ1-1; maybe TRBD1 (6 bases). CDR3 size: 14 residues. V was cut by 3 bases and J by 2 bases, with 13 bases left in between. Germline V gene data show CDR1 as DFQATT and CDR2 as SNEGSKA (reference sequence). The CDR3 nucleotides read TGCAGTGCTAGGAGGGGGGCCCTCAACACTGAAGCTTTCTTT. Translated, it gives CSARRGALNTEAFF.

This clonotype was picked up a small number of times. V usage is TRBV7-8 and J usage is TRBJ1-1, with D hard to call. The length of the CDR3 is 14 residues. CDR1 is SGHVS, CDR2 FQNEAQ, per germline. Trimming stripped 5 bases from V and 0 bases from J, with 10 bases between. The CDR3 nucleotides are TGTGCCAGCAGCCCCCAACCACTGAACACTGAAGCTTTCTTT. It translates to CASSPQPLNTEAFF.

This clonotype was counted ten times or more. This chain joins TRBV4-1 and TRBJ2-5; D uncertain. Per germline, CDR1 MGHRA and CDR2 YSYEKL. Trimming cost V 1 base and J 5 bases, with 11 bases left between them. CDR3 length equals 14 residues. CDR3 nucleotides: TGCGCCAGCAGCCAAGTCCCCAACCTGGAGACCCAGTACTTC. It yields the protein CASSQVPNLETQYF.

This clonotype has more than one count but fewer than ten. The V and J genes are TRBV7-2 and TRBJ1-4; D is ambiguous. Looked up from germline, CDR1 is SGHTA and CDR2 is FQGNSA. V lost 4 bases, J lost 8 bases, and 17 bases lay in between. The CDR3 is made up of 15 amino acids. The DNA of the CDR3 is TGTGCCAGCAGCTCCGTGACGAAACGAGGGGAAAAACTGTTTTTT. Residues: CASSSVTKRGEKLFF. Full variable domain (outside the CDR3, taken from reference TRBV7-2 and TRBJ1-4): GAGVSQSPSNKVTEKGKDVELRCDPISGHTALYWYRQSLGQGLEFLIYFQGNSAPDKSGLPSDRFSAERTGGSVSTLTIQRTQQEDSAVYLCASSSVTKRGEKLFFGSGTQLSVL.

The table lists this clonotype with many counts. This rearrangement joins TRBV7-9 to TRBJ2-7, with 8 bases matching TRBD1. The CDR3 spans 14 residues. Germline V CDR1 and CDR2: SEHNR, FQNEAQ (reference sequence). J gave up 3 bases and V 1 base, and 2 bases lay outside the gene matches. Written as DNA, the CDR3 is TGTGCCAGCAGCTTAGTGGGACAGGACTACGAGCAGTACTTC. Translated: CASSLVGQDYEQYF. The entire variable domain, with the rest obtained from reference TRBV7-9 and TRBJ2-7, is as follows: DTGVSQNPRHKITKRGQNVTFRCDPISEHNRLYWYRQTLGQGPEFLTYFQNEAQLEKSRLLSDRFSAERPKGSFSTLEIQRTEQGDSAMYLCASSLVGQDYEQYFGPGTRLTVT.

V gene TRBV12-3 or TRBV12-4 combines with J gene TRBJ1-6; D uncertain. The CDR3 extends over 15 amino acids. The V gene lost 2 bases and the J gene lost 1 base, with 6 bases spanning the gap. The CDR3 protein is CASSLRESYNSPLHF. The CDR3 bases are TGTGCCAGCAGTTTACGGGAGTCCTATAATTCACCCCTCCACTTT.

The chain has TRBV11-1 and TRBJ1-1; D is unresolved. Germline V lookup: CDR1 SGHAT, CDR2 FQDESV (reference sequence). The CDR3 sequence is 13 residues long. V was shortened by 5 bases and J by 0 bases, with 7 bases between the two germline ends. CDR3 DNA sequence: TGTGCCAGCAGCGAAAGCATGAACACTGAAGCTTTCTTT. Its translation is CASSESMNTEAFF.

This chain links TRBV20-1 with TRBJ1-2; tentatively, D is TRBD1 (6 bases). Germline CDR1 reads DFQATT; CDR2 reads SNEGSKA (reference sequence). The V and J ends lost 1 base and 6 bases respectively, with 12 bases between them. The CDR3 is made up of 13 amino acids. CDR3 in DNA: TGCAGTGCTAGAGTAAATCGACAGGATGGCTACACCTTC. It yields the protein CSARVNRQDGYTF.

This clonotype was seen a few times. Here the CDR3 reads CSGKTTGTSSDTQYF. CDR3 sequence (DNA): TGCAGTGGAAAGACAACAGGCACCTCTTCGGATACGCAGTATTTT. The V call is TRBV20-1, the J call TRBJ2-3; weak D call: TRBD1 (5 bases). The germline V and J ends were trimmed by 7 bases and 6 bases, with 23 bases remaining between them. Germline CDR1 DFQATT, CDR2 SNEGSKA (reference sequence). The CDR3 is 15 amino acids.

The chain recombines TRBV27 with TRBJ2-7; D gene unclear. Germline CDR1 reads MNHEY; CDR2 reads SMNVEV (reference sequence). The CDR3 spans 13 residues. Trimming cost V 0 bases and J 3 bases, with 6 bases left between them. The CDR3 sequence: CASSLSVGYEQYF. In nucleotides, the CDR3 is TGTGCCAGCAGTTTATCGGTCGGCTACGAGCAGTACTTC.

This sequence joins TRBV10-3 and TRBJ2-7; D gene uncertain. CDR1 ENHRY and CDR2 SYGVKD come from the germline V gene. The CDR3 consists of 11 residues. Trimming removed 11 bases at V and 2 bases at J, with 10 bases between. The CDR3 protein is CAANSAYEQYF. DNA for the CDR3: TGTGCCGCGAACAGCGCCTACGAGCAGTACTTC.

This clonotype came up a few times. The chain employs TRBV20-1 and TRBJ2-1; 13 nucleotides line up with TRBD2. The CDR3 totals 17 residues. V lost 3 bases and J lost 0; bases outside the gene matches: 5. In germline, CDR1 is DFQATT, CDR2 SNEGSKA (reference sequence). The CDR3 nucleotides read TGCAGTGCTAGGACTAGCGGGGGGTCTAGCTCCTACAATGAGCAGTTCTTC. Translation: CSARTSGGSSSYNEQFF.

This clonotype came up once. In DNA, the CDR3 is TGTGCCAGCAATTACCTCCATAGCAATCAGCCCCAGCATTTT. Translation: CASNYLHSNQPQHF. The V call is TRBV28, the J call TRBJ1-5; D remains ambiguous. Trimming removed 7 bases at V and 0 bases at J, with 10 bases between. The germline V gene has CDR1 MDHEN and CDR2 SYDVKM. The CDR3 is 14 amino acids.

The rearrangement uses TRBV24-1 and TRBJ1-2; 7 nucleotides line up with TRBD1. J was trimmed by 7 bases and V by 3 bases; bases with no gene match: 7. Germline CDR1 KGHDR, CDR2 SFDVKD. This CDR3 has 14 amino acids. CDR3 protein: CATSDTTGWAGYTF. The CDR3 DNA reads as TGTGCCACCAGTGATACGACAGGGTGGGCTGGCTACACCTTC.

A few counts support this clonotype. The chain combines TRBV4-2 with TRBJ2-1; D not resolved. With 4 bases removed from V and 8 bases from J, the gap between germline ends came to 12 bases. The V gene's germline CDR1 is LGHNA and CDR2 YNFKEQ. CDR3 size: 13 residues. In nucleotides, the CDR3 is TGTGCCAGCAGCCGAATAGGTGATTATGAGCAGTTCTTC. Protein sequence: CASSRIGDYEQFF.

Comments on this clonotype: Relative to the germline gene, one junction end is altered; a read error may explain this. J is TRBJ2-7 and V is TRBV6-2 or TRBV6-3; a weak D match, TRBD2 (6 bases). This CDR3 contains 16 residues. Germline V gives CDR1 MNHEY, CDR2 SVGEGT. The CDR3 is CASSRISGRSSYERYF. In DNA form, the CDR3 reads TGTGCCAGCAGTCGAATCTCAGGGAGGAGCTCCTACGAGCGGTACTTC.

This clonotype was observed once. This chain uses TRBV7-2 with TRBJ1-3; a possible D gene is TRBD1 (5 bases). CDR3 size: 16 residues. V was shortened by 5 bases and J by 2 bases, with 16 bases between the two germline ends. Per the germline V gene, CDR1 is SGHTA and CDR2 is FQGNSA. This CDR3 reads CASSRINGAPGNTIYF. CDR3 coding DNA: TGTGCCAGCAGCCGCATTAACGGGGCCCCTGGAAACACCATATATTTT.

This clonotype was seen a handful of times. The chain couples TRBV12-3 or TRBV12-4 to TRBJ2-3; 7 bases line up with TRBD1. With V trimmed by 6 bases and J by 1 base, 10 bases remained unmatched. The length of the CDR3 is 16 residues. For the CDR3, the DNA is TGTGCCAGCAGGGGTTCCTCCGGGACAGGCACAGATACGCAGTATTTT. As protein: CASRGSSGTGTDTQYF.

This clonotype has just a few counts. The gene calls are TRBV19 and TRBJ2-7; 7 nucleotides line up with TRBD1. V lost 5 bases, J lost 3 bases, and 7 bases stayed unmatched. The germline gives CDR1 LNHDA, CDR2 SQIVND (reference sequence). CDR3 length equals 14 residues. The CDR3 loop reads CASSASGTVYEQYF. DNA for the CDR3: TGTGCCAGTAGTGCCTCCGGGACAGTCTACGAGCAGTACTTC.

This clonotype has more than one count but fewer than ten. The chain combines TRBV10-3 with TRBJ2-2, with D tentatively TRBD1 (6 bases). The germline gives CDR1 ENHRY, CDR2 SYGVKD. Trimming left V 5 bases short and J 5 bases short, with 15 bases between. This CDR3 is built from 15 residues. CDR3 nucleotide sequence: TGTGCCATCAGTTCGGGACAAACATCGACCGGGGAGCTGTTTTTT. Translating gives CAISSGQTSTGELFF.

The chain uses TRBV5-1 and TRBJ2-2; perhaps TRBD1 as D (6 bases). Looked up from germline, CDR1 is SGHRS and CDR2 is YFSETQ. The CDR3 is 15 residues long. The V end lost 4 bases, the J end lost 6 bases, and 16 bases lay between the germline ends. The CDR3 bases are TGCGCCAGCAGCAACCGGGACACTTTGTCCGGGGAGCTGTTTTTT. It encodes CASSNRDTLSGELFF.

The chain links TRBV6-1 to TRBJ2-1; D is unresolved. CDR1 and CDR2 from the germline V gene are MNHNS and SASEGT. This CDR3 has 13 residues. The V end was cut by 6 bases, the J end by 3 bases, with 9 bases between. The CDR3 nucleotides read TGTGCCAGCAGCGTTACGGTCTACAATGAGCAGTTCTTC. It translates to CASSVTVYNEQFF.

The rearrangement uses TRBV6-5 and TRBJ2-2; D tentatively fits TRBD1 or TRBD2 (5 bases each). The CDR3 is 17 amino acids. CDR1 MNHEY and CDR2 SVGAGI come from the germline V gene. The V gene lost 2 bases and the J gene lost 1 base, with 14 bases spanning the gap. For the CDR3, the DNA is TGTGCCAGCAGTTACCCGGGGCCGGGGCAGAACACCGGGGAGCTGTTTTTT. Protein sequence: CASSYPGPGQNTGELFF.